This note documents a single T cell receptor beta chain sequence. Its antigen is as yet unknown. This specimen belongs to a study of cytomegalovirus exposure and HLA in healthy donors. Findings and limits, study-wide: High specificity and sensitivity for cytomegalovirus status were reported for the classifier. Most subjects' HLA-A and HLA-B alleles were reportedly predicted from TCR beta sequences.

Use of 60 Vbeta and 13 Jbeta primers characterized the PCR. Authors' data handling: Later, an analysis found 75 million to 100 million unique TCR beta chains, and about 10 million of these were shared. The data were produced by immunoSEQ multiplex PCR, yet TCRdb's version contains in-frame clones alone and is incomplete. D and trimming come from the DNA, and the V and J calls and clone size come from that table. The sample records 150,000 or so clones, over 75% being singletons. Sequencing was done on a sample of PBMCs. The sequence was obtained from a woman in her fifties or sixties in good health and CMV-seropositive.

CDR3 bases: TGTGCCAGCAGCGTAAGTCAGGAGGGAGGTTCACCCCTCCACTTT. It encodes CASSVSQEGGSPLHF. The chain has TRBV9 and TRBJ1-6; no clear D. The germline CDR1 and CDR2 sequences are SGDLS and YYNGEE. Deletions cut 1 base from V and 9 bases from J, with 14 bases between. The length of the CDR3 is 15 residues.